This passage covers 20 T cell receptor beta chains from one sample sequenced in a study of blood T cell repertoires in COVID-19. Profiling relied on immunoSEQ multiplex PCR, and the TCRdb table lists in-frame clones only, not all of them. The sample has some 270,000 clones; about 87% are singletons. The sample was PBMCs or T cells enriched from blood (not recorded which). Receptors originate from a woman between 35 and 50 years old who had been exposed to COVID-19.

This sequence joins TRBV5-4 and TRBJ2-1; the D gene is possibly TRBD2 (5 bases). The CDR3 contains 16 residues. CDR1 is SGHNT and CDR2 is YYREEE in the germline V gene (reference sequence). V dropped 0 bases and J dropped 0 bases, with 10 bases sitting between them. DNA of the CDR3: TGTGCCAGCAGCTTGGGGGAGTTCAACTCCTACAATGAGCAGTTCTTC. It encodes CASSLGEFNSYNEQFF.

This chain connects TRBV7-2 to TRBJ1-4; D unresolved. V was cut by 1 base and J by 7 bases, with 13 bases left in between. The CDR3 is 15 amino acids. In germline, CDR1 is SGHTA, CDR2 FQGNSA. As DNA, the CDR3 is TGTGCCAGCAGCTTAGTTCCGGGAGTGGGTGAAAAACTGTTTTTT. Amino acids: CASSLVPGVGEKLFF.

For the CDR3, the DNA is TGTGCCAGCAGCTTGACTAGAGCATATAGATCGGGAGAGACCCAGTACTTC. It is translated as CASSLTRAYRSGETQYF. The chain has TRBV11-3 and TRBJ2-5; weak D call: TRBD2 (6 bases). Trimming took off 3 bases at V and 4 bases at J, with 21 bases between the two ends. This CDR3 comprises 17 residues. Germline V lookup: CDR1 SGHNT, CDR2 YENEEA.

The chain recombines TRBV30 with TRBJ1-5; TRBD1 is a possible D gene (6 bases). The CDR3 has 16 residues. The germline gives CDR1 GTSNPN, CDR2 SVGIG (reference sequence). V was clipped by 2 bases and J by 2 bases, with 16 bases between them. CDR3 protein: CAWSPIQGWGNQPQHF. The DNA for the CDR3 is TGTGCCTGGAGTCCAATACAGGGTTGGGGCAATCAGCCCCAGCATTTT.

The rearrangement joins TRBV11-3 to TRBJ2-1, with 9 bases that match TRBD1. The CDR3 sequence is 16 residues long. Trimming took 1 base from V and 8 from J; bases not matched to a gene: 9. The V gene's germline CDR1 is SGHNT and CDR2 YENEEA. The chain's CDR3 is CASSLAGTGSYYEQFF. The CDR3, as DNA: TGTGCCAGCAGCTTAGCCGGGACAGGGTCTTACTATGAGCAGTTCTTC.

The chain joins TRBV3-1 (or the pseudogene TRBV3-2) to TRBJ2-5; D is possibly TRBD1 (6 bases). Germline lookup yields CDR1 LGHDT and CDR2 YNNKEL (reference sequence). V was pared by 4 bases and J by 1 base, with 7 bases between. This CDR3 spans 13 amino acids. CDR3: CASSLRGQETQYF. CDR3 nucleotides: TGTGCCAGCAGCCTCAGGGGCCAAGAGACCCAGTACTTC.

The J gene is TRBJ1-1, the V gene TRBV3-1 (or the pseudogene TRBV3-2), with unresolved D. Between the trimmed V and J ends, which lost 4 bases and 8 bases, there was a span of 2 bases. CDR1 is LGHDT, CDR2 YNNKEL, per germline (reference sequence). This CDR3 contains 9 residues. In DNA form, the CDR3 reads TGTGCCAGCAGCCTAGAAGCTTTCTTT. Its translation is CASSLEAFF.

The rearrangement uses TRBV18 and TRBJ2-5; D remains unclear. Between the trimmed V and J ends, which lost 0 bases and 2 bases, there was a span of 7 bases. The germline V gene has CDR1 KGHSH and CDR2 LQKENI. The CDR3 totals 14 residues. CDR3 loop: CASSPPGRQETQYF. The DNA of the CDR3 is TGTGCCAGCTCACCACCGGGCAGGCAAGAGACCCAGTACTTC.

As concerns this clone: The sample has other DNA sequences that encode this CDR3 too. The chain couples TRBV19 to TRBJ1-1, with unresolved D. Germline V CDR1 and CDR2: LNHDA, SQIVND (reference sequence). This CDR3 is 13 amino acids long. V was cut by 2 bases and J by 0 bases, with 4 bases left in between. The CDR3 sequence is CASSISVNTEAFF. Written as DNA, the CDR3 is TGTGCCAGTAGTATATCCGTGAACACTGAAGCTTTCTTT.

The rearrangement joins TRBV30 to TRBJ2-2; possibly TRBD1 for D (7 bases). Per the germline V gene, CDR1 is GTSNPN and CDR2 is SVGIG (reference sequence). V was pared by 3 bases and J by 7 bases, with 15 bases between. The CDR3 runs 14 residues. The CDR3 spells CAWRVSGGSGELFF. The CDR3 DNA reads TGTGCCTGGAGGGTTTCAGGGGGGAGCGGGGAGCTGTTTTTT. Based on the CDR3 plus reference TRBV30 and TRBJ2-2, the full variable domain is SQTIHQWPATLVQPVGSPLSLECTVEGTSNPNLYWYRQAAGRGLQLLFYSVGIGQISSEVPQNLSASRPQDRQFILSSKKLLLSDSGFYLCAWRVSGGSGELFFGEGSRLTVL.

The chain recombines TRBV19 with TRBJ1-4; no definite D call. Germline assignment: CDR1 LNHDA and CDR2 SQIVND (reference sequence). Trimming stripped 5 bases from V and 2 bases from J, with 15 bases between. The CDR3 is 16 residues long. The CDR3 spells CASSAGSAGTNEKLFF. In DNA form, the CDR3 reads TGTGCCAGTAGTGCCGGGTCAGCGGGCACTAATGAAAAACTGTTTTTT. Full variable domain (missing parts from reference TRBV19 and TRBJ1-4): DGGITQSPKYLFRKEGQNVTLSCEQNLNHDAMYWYRQDPGQGLRLIYYSQIVNDFQKGDIAEGYSVSREKKESFPLTVTSAQKNPTAFYLCASSAGSAGTNEKLFFGSGTQLSVL.

The chain carries TRBV10-1 and TRBJ2-3, with 11 bases fitting TRBD2. V was pared by 6 bases and J by 4 bases, with 12 bases of the junction left unmatched. Germline V gene data show CDR1 as WNHNN and CDR2 as SYGVQD (reference sequence). CDR3 length equals 17 residues. CDR3 protein: CASSSGLAVQEADTQYF. Here the CDR3 DNA reads TGCGCCAGCAGCTCGGGACTAGCGGTCCAGGAAGCAGATACGCAGTATTTT.

The chain is built from TRBV11-1 and TRBJ2-5; possibly TRBD2 for D (6 bases). The V gene lost 4 bases and the J gene lost 3 bases, with 18 bases spanning the gap. Germline V gives CDR1 SGHAT, CDR2 FQDESV (reference sequence). The CDR3 length is 16 residues. CDR3 protein: CASSSAPAGWEETQYF. Written as DNA, the CDR3 is TGTGCCAGCAGCTCCGCCCCTGCGGGGTGGGAAGAGACCCAGTACTTC.

V gene TRBV3-1 (or the pseudogene TRBV3-2) combines with J gene TRBJ2-7; 7 bases agree with TRBD1. Per the germline V gene, CDR1 is LGHDT and CDR2 is YNNKEL (reference sequence). V shed 2 bases, J shed 1 base, and the junction held 8 bases outside the gene matches. CDR3 size: 16 residues. CDR3 nucleotide sequence: TGTGCCAGCAGCCAACCCCGTGGGACAGCTTCCTACGAGCAGTACTTC. Translated: CASSQPRGTASYEQYF.

The chain combines TRBV11-2 with TRBJ2-3, with TRBD2 as a possible D gene (6 bases). The CDR3 has 15 amino acids. Germline CDR1 is SGHAT and CDR2 is FQNNGV. Trimming removed 5 bases from V and 2 bases from J, with 14 bases in between. The CDR3 here is CASSAAGPYTDTQYF. CDR3 nucleotides: TGTGCCAGCAGCGCCGCGGGGCCGTACACAGATACGCAGTATTTT.

This clone has a handful of counts. V and J are TRBV4-3 and TRBJ1-2; 8 nucleotides agree with TRBD1. The germline CDR1 and CDR2 sequences are LGHNA and YSLEER. The V gene end was trimmed by 6 bases and the J gene end by 4 bases; junction bases not matched to a gene: 10. The CDR3 has 15 residues. This chain's CDR3 is CASSEGGQGRYGYTF. The CDR3 region has the DNA TGCGCCAGCAGTGAAGGAGGACAGGGTCGCTATGGCTACACCTTC.

The rearrangement joins TRBV7-9 to TRBJ1-2, with D perhaps TRBD1 (5 bases). With 2 bases removed from V and 6 bases from J, the gap between germline ends came to 19 bases. Germline lookup yields CDR1 SEHNR and CDR2 FQNEAQ (reference sequence). This CDR3 region has 16 residues. The CDR3 loop reads CASSLKGMGQGHGYTF. Here the CDR3 DNA reads TGTGCCAGCAGCTTAAAAGGCATGGGGCAGGGCCATGGCTACACCTTC.

J is TRBJ1-1 and V is TRBV19; 11 nucleotides line up with TRBD1. CDR1 is LNHDA and CDR2 is SQIVND in the germline V gene (reference sequence). Trimming took 8 bases from V and 0 from J; bases not matched to a gene: 2. The CDR3 runs 14 residues. The CDR3 nucleotides are TGTGCCAGTTGGACAGGGGGCATGAACACTGAAGCTTTCTTT. The encoded protein is CASWTGGMNTEAFF.

V and J are TRBV5-4 and TRBJ1-1; no clear D gene. The CDR3 spans 13 residues. Trimming shortened V by 4 bases and J by 1 base, and 8 bases separated the two germline ends. Germline V gene data show CDR1 as SGHNT and CDR2 as YYREEE (reference sequence). CDR3 protein: CASSPLQNTEAFF. The CDR3 nucleotides are TGTGCCAGCAGCCCGTTACAGAACACTGAAGCTTTCTTT.

The rearrangement uses TRBV9 and TRBJ1-2; the D is unclear. Trimming took 4 bases from V and 4 from J, leaving 14 bases between them. The CDR3 is 14 residues long. The germline gives CDR1 SGDLS, CDR2 YYNGEE. CDR3 nucleotide sequence: TGTGCCAGCAGCCCGAACTCTGAGGCCTATGGCTACACCTTC. It translates to CASSPNSEAYGYTF.